Below are 24 T cell receptor beta chains sequenced from a single sample in a study of cytomegalovirus exposure and HLA in healthy donors. In the PCR, 60 Vbeta and 13 Jbeta primers were used. The repertoire was sequenced with immunoSEQ multiplex PCR; TCRdb's copy has only in-frame clones and lacks some. The table shows about 100,000 clones, with roughly 71% occurring only once. Specimen: PBMCs. These receptors all stem from a woman aged 18-29 years in good health and CMV-seropositive.

The rearrangement links TRBV12-5 to TRBJ1-6; tentative D call: TRBD1 (5 bases). The CDR3 covers 17 residues. Germline-derived CDR1 and CDR2 are LGHNT and FRNRAP. Trimming left V 3 bases short and J 0 bases short, with 12 bases between. CDR3 nucleotide sequence: TGTGCTAGTGGTTTCCGGGGGTCGAGCTCCTATAATTCACCCCTCCACTTT. The encoded protein is CASGFRGSSSYNSPLHF. The full variable domain, in which reference TRBV12-5 and TRBJ1-6 provide the parts outside the CDR3, is DARVTQTPRHKVTEMGQEVTMRCQPILGHNTVFWYRQTMMQGLELLAYFRNRAPLDDSGMPKDRFSAEMPDATLATLKIQPSEPRDSAVYFCASGFRGSSSYNSPLHFGNGTRLTVT.

This clone was observed a few times. This rearrangement joins TRBV28 to TRBJ2-1, with 8 bases matching TRBD2. The germline V gene has CDR1 MDHEN and CDR2 SYDVKM. This CDR3 comprises 14 residues. The junction had 6 bases not matched to a gene; V was cut back by 4 bases and J by 7 bases. The CDR3 DNA reads TGTGCCAGCAGTTGGCCGGGAGGGGGAAATGAGCAGTTCTTC. Protein product: CASSWPGGGNEQFF.

The chain is built from TRBV9 and TRBJ2-5; TRBD2 matches at 10 bases. The J call could be wrong; TRBJ2-7 is a better fit for the DNA end. This CDR3 contains 15 residues. Germline V gene data show CDR1 as SGDLS and CDR2 as YYNGEE. The CDR3 reads CASSRSGGPAYEQYF. For the CDR3, the DNA is TGTGCCAGCAGCCGTAGCGGGGGGCCAGCCTACGAGCAGTACTTC.

This clone was seen just once. The chain uses TRBV29-1 and TRBJ2-5; 7 bases match TRBD1. The DNA matches TRBJ2-7 better at its end, which makes the J call doubtful. The CDR3 extends over 13 amino acids. Germline V gene lookup returns CDR1 SQVTM and CDR2 ANQGSEA. The DNA of the CDR3 is TGCAGCTACTCGAACAGGGGCCGGGGCGAGCAGTACTTC. Translated: CSYSNRGRGEQYF.

The chain joins TRBV28 to TRBJ2-7, with D possibly being TRBD2 (6 bases). The germline V gene encodes CDR1 MDHEN and CDR2 SYDVKM. Trimming left V 10 bases short and J 7 bases short, with 17 bases between. The CDR3 totals 12 residues. The CDR3, as DNA: TGTGCCACCACCCCCTCCGGGGGTGAGCAGTACTTC. It yields the protein CATTPSGGEQYF.

In this sample, this clone turned up a few times. V gene TRBV7-3 combines with J gene TRBJ1-2, with D maybe TRBD1 (5 bases). CDR3 length: 14 amino acids. V gave up 4 bases and J gave up 8 bases, with 17 bases separating them. The germline V gene has CDR1 SGHTA and CDR2 FQGTGA. DNA of the CDR3: TGTGCCAGCAGCTCGGGGGAGGGACTGCGAGGCTACACCTTC. Translated: CASSSGEGLRGYTF.

This rearrangement joins TRBV2 to TRBJ2-3; TRBD1 matches at 7 bases. The CDR3 is made up of 15 amino acids. Trimming at V came to 4 bases and at J to 2 bases, leaving 6 bases not matched to a gene. Germline CDR1 and CDR2: SNHLY and FYNNEI. DNA of the CDR3: TGTGCCAGCAGTGCCAGACAGGGAACCACAGATACGCAGTATTTT. Its translation: CASSARQGTTDTQYF.

Written as DNA, the CDR3 is TGTGCCAGCAGCTTTAGCGGGAGATCCTATGAGCAGTTCTTC. Translated: CASSFSGRSYEQFF. The V call is TRBV5-6, the J call TRBJ2-1, with TRBD2 matching 9 bases. The CDR3 spans 14 residues. Losses at the gene ends were 2 bases for V and 8 bases for J; bases not matched to a gene: 5. Germline assignment: CDR1 SGHDT and CDR2 YYEEEE.

The J gene is TRBJ2-1, the V gene TRBV29-1; possibly TRBD2 for D (6 bases). This CDR3 comprises 14 residues. Trimming left V 1 base short and J 7 bases short, with 14 bases between. Per germline, CDR1 SQVTM and CDR2 ANQGSEA. CDR3 sequence: CSVEVGLTWNEQFF. CDR3 DNA: TGCAGCGTTGAAGTGGGACTCACCTGGAATGAGCAGTTCTTC.

V gene TRBV7-2 combines with J gene TRBJ2-1; 10 bases line up with TRBD2. The CDR3 runs to 16 residues. The trim removed 3 bases at V and 5 bases at J, leaving 7 bases unmatched. Germline CDR1 and CDR2: SGHTA and FQGNSA. CDR3 region: CASSLRLAGLNNEQFF. The CDR3 nucleotides read TGTGCCAGCAGCTTGAGACTAGCGGGTCTGAACAATGAGCAGTTCTTC.

This chain uses TRBV19 with TRBJ2-1, with 7 bases identical to TRBD1. The CDR3 covers 13 residues. In germline, CDR1 is LNHDA, CDR2 SQIVND (reference sequence). With V trimmed by 7 bases and J by 7 bases, 7 bases remained unmatched. CDR3 nucleotide sequence: TGTGCCAGTACCAGAGACAGGGCGAATGAGCAGTTCTTC. This codes for CASTRDRANEQFF.

The chain combines TRBV6-5 with TRBJ1-4; 9 bases match TRBD1. V shed 0 bases, J shed 14 bases, and the junction held 10 bases outside the gene matches. The CDR3 totals 15 residues. Germline V gives CDR1 MNHEY, CDR2 SVGAGI. The CDR3 sequence: CASSYSQTQGAPLFF. DNA for the CDR3: TGTGCCAGCAGTTACTCCCAGACACAGGGGGCCCCGCTGTTTTTT.

The V and J genes are TRBV11-2 and TRBJ2-3, with D perhaps TRBD2 (5 bases). The CDR3 loop spans 16 amino acids. Per germline, CDR1 SGHAT and CDR2 FQNNGV. V lost 3 bases, J lost 3 bases, and 16 bases lay in between. CDR3 coding DNA: TGTGCCAGCAGCTTGAGGGCAGGAGGAAATACAGATACGCAGTATTTT. This encodes CASSLRAGGNTDTQYF.

The rearrangement links TRBV5-1 to TRBJ2-5; D uncertain. V gave up 1 base and J gave up 11 bases, with 12 bases separating them. This CDR3 is built from 12 residues. Germline CDR1 SGHRS, CDR2 YFSETQ. The chain's CDR3 is CASSLSFIEQYF. The CDR3 nucleotides read TGCGCCAGCAGCTTGTCCTTTATTGAGCAGTACTTC.

The chain couples TRBV15 to TRBJ2-3, with 11 bases identical to TRBD2. Germline values: CDR1 LNHNV, CDR2 YYDKDF (reference sequence). This CDR3 comprises 17 residues. The J segment lost 0 bases and the V segment lost 8 bases, leaving 10 bases of the junction unmatched. This CDR3 is CATGLAGGQKSTDTQYF. In DNA, the CDR3 is TGTGCCACCGGGCTAGCGGGAGGACAGAAAAGCACAGATACGCAGTATTTT.

A few counts support this clone. The chain uses TRBV2 and TRBJ1-1, with a possible D match to TRBD1 (6 bases). There are 14 residues in the CDR3. The V end lost 7 bases, the J end lost 8 bases, and 20 bases lay between the germline ends. The germline V gene has CDR1 SNHLY and CDR2 FYNNEI. CDR3 DNA sequence: TGTGCCAGCAAGCAGGGGTTCATTTCTGGAGAAGCTTTCTTT. The encoded protein is CASKQGFISGEAFF.

The rearrangement joins TRBV6-5 to TRBJ1-6, with a tentative D call TRBD1 (6 bases). Looked up from germline, CDR1 is MNHEY and CDR2 is SVGAGI. This CDR3 comprises 12 residues. V was clipped by 6 bases and J by 8 bases, with 8 bases between them. The CDR3 coding sequence is TGTGCCAGCAGCAAGGGGGATTCACCCCTCCACTTT. It translates to CASSKGDSPLHF.

This chain uses TRBV6-1 with TRBJ2-1; possible D gene TRBD1, 6 bases. The CDR3 is made up of 13 amino acids. With 3 bases removed from V and 4 bases from J, the gap between germline ends came to 7 bases. Looked up from germline, CDR1 is MNHNS and CDR2 is SASEGT. In DNA, the CDR3 is TGTGCCAGCAGTGAGGGGGCATACAATGAGCAGTTCTTC. Translated, it gives CASSEGAYNEQFF.

The chain joins TRBV6-4 to TRBJ2-3, with D tentatively TRBD2 (6 bases). CDR1 is MRHNA, CDR2 SNTAGT, per germline. Trimming left V 1 base short and J 0 bases short, with 8 bases between. The CDR3 totals 15 residues. The CDR3 DNA follows: TGTGCCAGCAGTGACTTGAGCGGGAGCACAGATACGCAGTATTTT. Its translation is CASSDLSGSTDTQYF.

V gene TRBV6-1 combines with J gene TRBJ2-3, with D tentatively TRBD2 (5 bases). Germline CDR1 reads MNHNS; CDR2 reads SASEGT. The CDR3 has 15 amino acids. V was clipped by 3 bases and J by 3 bases, with 13 bases between them. The CDR3 loop reads CASSDSVGSTDTQYF. The CDR3 nucleotides read TGTGCCAGCAGTGATTCTGTAGGGAGTACAGATACGCAGTATTTT.

The chain links TRBV29-1 to TRBJ2-3, with D maybe TRBD1 (6 bases). With 3 bases removed from V and 6 bases from J, the gap between germline ends came to 16 bases. This CDR3 spans 14 amino acids. From germline, CDR1 is SQVTM and CDR2 ANQGSEA. In DNA, the CDR3 is TGCAGCGTTGACGTGGGGACACGCCCTGATACGCAGTATTTT. Translated: CSVDVGTRPDTQYF.

Only one count was recorded for this clone. The chain recombines TRBV11-2 with TRBJ1-2; TRBD1 aligns across 7 bases. The V gene end was trimmed by 0 bases and the J gene end by 3 bases; junction bases not matched to a gene: 1. Per the germline V gene, CDR1 is SGHAT and CDR2 is FQNNGV. This CDR3 has 14 residues. CDR3 nucleotide sequence: TGTGCCAGCAGCTTAGATGGGACAGACTATGGCTACACCTTC. Translation gives CASSLDGTDYGYTF. The full variable domain, rest sourced from reference TRBV11-2 and TRBJ1-2, is EAGVAQSPRYKIIEKRQSVAFWCNPISGHATLYWYQQILGQGPKLLIQFQNNGVVDDSQLPKDRFSAERLKGVDSTLKIQPAKLEDSAVYLCASSLDGTDYGYTFGSGTRLTVV.

The V call is TRBV9, the J call TRBJ2-6; the D gene is possibly TRBD1 (6 bases). This CDR3 is built from 17 residues. CDR1 and CDR2 from the germline V gene are SGDLS and YYNGEE. V lost 4 bases and J lost 4, with 18 bases in between. The CDR3 DNA reads TGTGCCAGCAGCCCAGTCTGGGGGCTTGGAGGGGCCAACGTCCTGACTTTC. This encodes CASSPVWGLGGANVLTF. Combining the CDR3 with reference TRBV9 and TRBJ2-6 gives the whole variable domain DSGVTQTPKHLITATGQRVTLRCSPRSGDLSVYWYQQSLDQGLQFLIQYYNGEERAKGNILERFSAQQFPDLHSELNLSSLELGDSALYFCASSPVWGLGGANVLTFGAGSRLTVL.

V is TRBV9 and J is TRBJ2-3; no clear D. The CDR3 spans 16 residues. V was cut by 0 bases and J by 0 bases, with 11 bases left in between. CDR1 is SGDLS, CDR2 YYNGEE, per germline. CDR3 sequence (DNA): TGTGCCAGCAGCGTAGCCCGGAGCACTAGCACAGATACGCAGTATTTT. As protein: CASSVARSTSTDTQYF.